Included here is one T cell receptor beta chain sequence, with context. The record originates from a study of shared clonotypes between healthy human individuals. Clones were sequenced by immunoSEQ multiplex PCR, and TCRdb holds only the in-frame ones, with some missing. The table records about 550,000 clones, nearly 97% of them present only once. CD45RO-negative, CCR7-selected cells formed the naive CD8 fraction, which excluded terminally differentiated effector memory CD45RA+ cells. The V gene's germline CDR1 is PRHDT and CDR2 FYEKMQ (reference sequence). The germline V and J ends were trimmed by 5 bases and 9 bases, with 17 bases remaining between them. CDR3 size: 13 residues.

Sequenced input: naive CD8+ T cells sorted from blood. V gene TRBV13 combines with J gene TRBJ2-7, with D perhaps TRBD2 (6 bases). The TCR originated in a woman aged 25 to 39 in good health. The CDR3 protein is CASSLGYREPQYF. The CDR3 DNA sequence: TGTGCCAGCAGCCTGGGGTACCGGGAGCCGCAGTACTTC.